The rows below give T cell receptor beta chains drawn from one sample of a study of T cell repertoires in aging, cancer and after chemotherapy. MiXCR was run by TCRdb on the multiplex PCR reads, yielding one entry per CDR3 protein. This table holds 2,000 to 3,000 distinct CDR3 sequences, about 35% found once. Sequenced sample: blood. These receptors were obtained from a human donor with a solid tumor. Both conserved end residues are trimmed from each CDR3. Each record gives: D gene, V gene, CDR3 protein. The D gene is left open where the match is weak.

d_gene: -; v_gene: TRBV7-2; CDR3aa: ASSQTRGSQPQH
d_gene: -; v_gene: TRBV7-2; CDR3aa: ASSIDWKRDSEQY
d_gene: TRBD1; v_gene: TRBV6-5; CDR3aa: ASSYAGTGDYGYT
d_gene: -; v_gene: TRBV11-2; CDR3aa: ASSRATGGGADTQY
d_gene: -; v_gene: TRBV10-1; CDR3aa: ASSDTNTGELF
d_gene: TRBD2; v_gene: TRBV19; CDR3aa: ASSIRDYPLNEQY
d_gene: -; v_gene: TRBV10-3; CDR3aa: AISVGGDSNQPQH
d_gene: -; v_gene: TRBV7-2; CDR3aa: ASSLGLGDYEQY
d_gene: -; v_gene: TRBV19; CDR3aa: ASSPPTDYGYT
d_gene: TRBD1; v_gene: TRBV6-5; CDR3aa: ASSLQGVNTEAF
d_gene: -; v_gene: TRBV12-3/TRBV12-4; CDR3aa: ASSIPGQPQH
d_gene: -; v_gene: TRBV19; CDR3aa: ASMTGTYHGYT
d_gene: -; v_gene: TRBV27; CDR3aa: ASSLRQNNSPLH
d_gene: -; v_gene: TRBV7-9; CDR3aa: ASSPIGGGYGYT
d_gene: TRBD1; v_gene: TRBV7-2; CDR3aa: ASSPSGTGGNEQF
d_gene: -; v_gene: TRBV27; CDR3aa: ASSTYSEQF
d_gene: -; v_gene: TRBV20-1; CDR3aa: SAREIADEKLF
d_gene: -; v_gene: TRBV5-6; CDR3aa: ASSLTGLAGHRNTIY
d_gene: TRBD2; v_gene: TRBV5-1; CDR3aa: ASSRSGTSGRTYEQY
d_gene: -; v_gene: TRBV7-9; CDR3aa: ASSLGFGGPNYGYT
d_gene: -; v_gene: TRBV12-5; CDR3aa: ASTRHSYEQY
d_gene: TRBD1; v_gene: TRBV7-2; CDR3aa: ASSLAYRGYEQY
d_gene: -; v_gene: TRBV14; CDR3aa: ASSQGIGYGYT
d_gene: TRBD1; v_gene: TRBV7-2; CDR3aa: ASSASGTGVNQPQH
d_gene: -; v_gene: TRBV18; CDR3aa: ASSKPPPAEAF
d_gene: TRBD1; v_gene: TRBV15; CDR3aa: ATSRRTGNNEQF
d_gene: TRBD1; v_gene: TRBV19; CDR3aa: ASSIGLDRGGVLAKNIQY
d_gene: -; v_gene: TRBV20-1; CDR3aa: SASDRDLDQPQH
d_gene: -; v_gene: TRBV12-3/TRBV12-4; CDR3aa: ASSLGSGHH
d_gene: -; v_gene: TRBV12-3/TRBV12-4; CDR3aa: ASSWTGDNSPLH
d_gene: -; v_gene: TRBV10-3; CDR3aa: AISDGPNEKLF
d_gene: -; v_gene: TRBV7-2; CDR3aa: ASSPGHNEQY
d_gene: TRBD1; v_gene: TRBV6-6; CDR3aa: ASSSTPGQGSLLLSYNSPLH
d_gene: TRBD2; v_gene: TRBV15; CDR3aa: ATSRVSGGSYEQY
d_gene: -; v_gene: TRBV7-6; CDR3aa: ASSRPGDYGYT
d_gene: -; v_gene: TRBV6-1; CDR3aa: ASKGDGEKLF
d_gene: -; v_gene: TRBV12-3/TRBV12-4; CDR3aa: ASSLALGSTPVA
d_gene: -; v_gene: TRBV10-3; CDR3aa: AITGQKDYEQY
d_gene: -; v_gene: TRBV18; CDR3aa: ASSYQQSYEQY